This T cell receptor (beta chain) is from a study of shared clonotypes between healthy human individuals. Sequenced by immunoSEQ multiplex PCR; TCRdb stores in-frame clones only, minus some. The sample gives some 1,400,000 clones, 95% to 97% of which show up once; more than 0.9% is in the top ten. V lost 6 bases to trimming and J lost 1 base, with 12 bases between them. Germline-derived CDR1 and CDR2 are MDHEN and SYDVKM. CDR3 length equals 14 residues. Sequenced: naive CD4+ T cells sorted from blood. Regarding subset: CD45RA+ positively selected. This receptor was identified in a man aged 30-40 years in good health. The chain has TRBV28 and TRBJ1-1; D unresolved. The CDR3 sequence is CASSHRHKNTEAFF. CDR3 nucleotide sequence: TGTGCCAGCAGCCACAGACACAAGAACACTGAAGCTTTCTTT.